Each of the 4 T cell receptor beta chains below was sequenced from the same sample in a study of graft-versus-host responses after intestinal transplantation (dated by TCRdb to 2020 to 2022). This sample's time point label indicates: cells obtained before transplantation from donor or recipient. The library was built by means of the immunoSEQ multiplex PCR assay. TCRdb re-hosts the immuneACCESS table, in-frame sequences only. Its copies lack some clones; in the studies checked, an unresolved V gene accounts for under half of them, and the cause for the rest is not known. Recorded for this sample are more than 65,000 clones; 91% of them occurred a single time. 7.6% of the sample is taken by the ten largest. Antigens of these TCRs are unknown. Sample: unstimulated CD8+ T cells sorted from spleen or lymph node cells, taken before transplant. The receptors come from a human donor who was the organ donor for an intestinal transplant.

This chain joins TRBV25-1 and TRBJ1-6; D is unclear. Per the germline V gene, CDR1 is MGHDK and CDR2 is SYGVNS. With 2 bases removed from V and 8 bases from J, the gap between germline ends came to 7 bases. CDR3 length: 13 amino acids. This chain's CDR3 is CASSETIDSPLHF. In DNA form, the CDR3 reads TGTGCCAGCAGTGAAACGATTGATTCACCCCTCCACTTT.

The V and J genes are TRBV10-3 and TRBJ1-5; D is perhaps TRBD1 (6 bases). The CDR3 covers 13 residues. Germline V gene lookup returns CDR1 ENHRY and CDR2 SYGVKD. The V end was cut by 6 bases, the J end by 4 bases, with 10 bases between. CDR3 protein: CAIRGQLNQPQHF. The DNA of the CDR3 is TGTGCCATCAGAGGACAGCTGAATCAGCCCCAGCATTTT.

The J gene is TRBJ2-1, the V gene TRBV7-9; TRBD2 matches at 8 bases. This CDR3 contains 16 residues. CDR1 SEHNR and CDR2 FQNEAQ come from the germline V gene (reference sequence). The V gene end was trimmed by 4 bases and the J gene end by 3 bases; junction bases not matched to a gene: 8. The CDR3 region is CASSYHRTSNYNEQFF. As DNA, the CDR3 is TGTGCCAGCAGCTACCATCGGACTAGCAACTACAATGAGCAGTTCTTC.

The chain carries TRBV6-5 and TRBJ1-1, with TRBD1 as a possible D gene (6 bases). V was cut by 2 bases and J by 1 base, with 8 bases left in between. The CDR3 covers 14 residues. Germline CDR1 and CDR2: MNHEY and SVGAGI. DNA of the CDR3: TGTGCCAGCAGTTACGCCAGGGGGAACACTGAAGCTTTCTTT. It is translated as CASSYARGNTEAFF.